This T cell receptor (beta chain) originates from a study of T-cell memory formation after mild COVID-19. Per the germline V gene, CDR1 is ENHRY and CDR2 is SYGVKD. This CDR3 has 16 amino acids. V was trimmed by 2 bases and J by 0 bases, leaving 11 bases between them. In the case of this clonotype: Its target is not known.

It was 5'RACE with constant-segment primers that produced the TCR alpha and TCR beta cDNA libraries, which carried sample barcodes and UMIs. MiXCR was run by TCRdb on the 5' RACE reads, yielding one entry per CDR3 protein. The data contain about 560,000 distinct CDR3 sequences, approximately 21% of them singletons. General study results and limits: Pre-infection memory showed some responding clones, and this suggested that cross-reactive memory joined. Later expanders leaned CD4+, whereas day 15 to 85 contracting clones were balanced CD4/CD8.

The V gene is TRBV10-3, the J gene TRBJ2-1; TRBD1 or TRBD2 may be the D gene (5 bases each). What was sequenced was PBMCs or a T cell subset sorted from them (not recorded which). The TCR originated in an adult woman who had mild COVID-19 (a few samples of this study predate the infection). Cell type and time point are not known. This chain's CDR3 is CAISEGGGSSYNEQFF. The DNA for the CDR3 is TGTGCCATCAGTGAGGGTGGGGGATCCTCCTACAATGAGCAGTTCTTC.